A single sample gave rise to the 6 T cell receptor beta chains below, sequenced in a study of identical twins. TCRdb passed the 5' RACE reads through MiXCR, listing each CDR3 protein once. This sample has 700,000 or so distinct CDR3 sequences, with around 8.6% found just once. These sequences were also reported in another study, on yellow fever vaccine responses in identical twins.

Sequencing was performed on PBMCs. Receptor source: a woman between 18 and 29 years old in good health.

This clonotype was observed a few times. The chain uses TRBV6-1 and TRBJ2-3, with D tentatively TRBD1 or TRBD2 (6 bases each). CDR1 is MNHNS and CDR2 is SASEGT in the germline V gene. The CDR3 totals 14 residues. V was trimmed by 6 bases and J by 3 bases, leaving 13 bases between them. CDR3 in amino acids: CASRGRGGTDTQYF. DNA for the CDR3: TGTGCCAGCAGAGGCAGGGGAGGAACAGATACGCAGTATTTT.

The table lists this clonotype with many counts. This chain joins TRBV6-5 and TRBJ2-7, with D possibly being TRBD1 (6 bases). V gave up 4 bases and J gave up 0 bases, with 10 bases separating them. This CDR3 region has 14 residues. Germline-derived CDR1 and CDR2 are MNHEY and SVGAGI. CDR3 loop: CASSSQGFSYEQYF. CDR3 DNA: TGTGCCAGCAGTTCACAGGGATTCTCCTACGAGCAGTACTTC.

On this clonotype itself: Sequence at one end of the junction differs from germline and may be a read error. The CDR3 DNA follows: TGTGCCAACAGCTTAGCCCTGGACAGGATCTACGAGCAGTACTTC. Amino acid sequence: CANSLALDRIYEQYF. The rearrangement joins TRBV11-2 to TRBJ2-7, with TRBD1 identical over 7 bases. The CDR3 covers 15 residues. Per germline, CDR1 SGHAT and CDR2 FQNNGV.

V usage is TRBV28 and J usage is TRBJ1-5; 9 bases match TRBD1. The V and J ends lost 3 bases and 8 bases, in that order; junction bases with no gene match: 14. Germline values: CDR1 MDHEN, CDR2 SYDVKM. The CDR3 sequence is 17 residues long. The chain's CDR3 is CASSLSEGNRGQEPQHF. CDR3 nucleotide sequence: TGTGCCAGCAGTTTGAGTGAGGGCAACAGGGGGCAAGAGCCCCAGCATTTT.

This clonotype was counted many times. The chain joins TRBV29-1 to TRBJ2-3, with 7 bases that match TRBD1. The germline CDR1 and CDR2 sequences are SQVTM and ANQGSEA. This CDR3 contains 13 residues. With 7 bases clipped from V and 2 bases from J, the junction kept 6 bases outside the gene matches. As DNA, the CDR3 is TGCAGCGCCCGGGACAGCCTCACAGATACGCAGTATTTT. Its protein is CSARDSLTDTQYF.

At least ten counts were recorded for this clonotype. The chain recombines TRBV6-2 or TRBV6-3 with TRBJ2-1; 8 bases match TRBD1. J was trimmed by 6 bases and V by 4 bases; bases with no gene match: 8. This CDR3 comprises 15 residues. CDR1 is MNHEY and CDR2 is SVGEGT in the germline V gene. The CDR3 loop is CASSWTGRSGNEQFF. CDR3 nucleotide sequence: TGTGCCAGCAGTTGGACAGGGCGATCGGGCAATGAGCAGTTCTTC.